This T cell receptor beta chain comes out of a study of somatic mutations in cytotoxic T cells in rheumatoid arthritis. The assay was immunoSEQ multiplex PCR, and TCRdb's table has in-frame clones only and misses some. The sample yields about 20,000 clones, about 85% seen once. CDR1 SGHRS and CDR2 YFSETQ come from the germline V gene. Deletions cut 0 bases from V and 8 bases from J, with 15 bases between. CDR3 length: 15 residues. This clonotype was obtained from an adult with rheumatoid arthritis. Sequencing input: CD8+ T cells sorted from blood. The chain recombines TRBV5-1 with TRBJ2-1; either TRBD1 or TRBD2 may supply D (5 bases each). The CDR3 spells CASSLAGGWWDEQFF. DNA for the CDR3: TGCGCCAGCAGCTTGGCTGGGGGATGGTGGGATGAGCAGTTCTTC.